This entry describes one T cell receptor (beta chain). Its specificity is not known. This sample is drawn from a study of naive and memory T cell subsets. General observations from the study: From naive to CM, EM and EMRA, diversity decreased and Gini increased. Possibly reflecting memory cells re-expressing CD45RA, a few larger clonotypes occurred in naive repertoires, especially CD8.

CMV status came from CD4+ T cell IFNgamma after overnight CMV lysate stimulation of fresh PBMCs. Both TRBC1 and TRBC2 were covered by a beta constant-region primer of two equimolar oligonucleotides. Ligated cDNA was amplified by four rounds of PCR with nested alpha and beta constant-region primers and SP2. One entry per CDR3 protein results from TCRdb running MiXCR on the UMI-ligation and nested PCR reads. The sample yields 150,000 or so distinct CDR3 sequences, over 20% seen once. CDR1 and CDR2 from the germline V gene are MNHEY and SVGAGI. The ends lost 5 bases at V and 5 bases at J; junction bases unmatched: 5. The CDR3 runs to 14 residues.

The chain carries TRBV6-5 and TRBJ2-5, with 10 positions matching TRBD1. Sequenced input: naive CD4+ T cells from blood. The receptor's source is a human donor in good health. The CDR3 DNA follows: TGTGCCAGCAGTCGACAGGGGGCAAGGGAGACCCAGTACTTC. Amino acid sequence: CASSRQGARETQYF.